The present TCR beta chain was sequenced within a study of vaccination effects on CD4 cells after COVID-19. On day 10 of culture, CD4+ T cells were separated out. Subjects were given two BNT162b2 or mRNA-1273 vaccine doses. On this clone: Its matching antigen is unknown.

This CDR3 is built from 10 residues. Germline V CDR1 and CDR2: MGHDK, SYGVNS. V lost 8 bases, J lost 2 bases, and 4 bases lay in between. Only in-frame clones appear in the TCRdb table, and some are missing; sequencing was by immunoSEQ multiplex PCR. This table holds tens of thousands of clones, around two thirds found once. The V call is TRBV25-1, the J call TRBJ2-7; D not certain. The TCR comes from a human donor who received a COVID-19 vaccine. The material sequenced was CD4+ T cells from PBMCs cultured without peptide, taken after COVID-19 vaccination. CDR3: CASVTYEQYF. CDR3 coding DNA: TGTGCCAGCGTAACCTACGAGCAGTACTTC.